This TCR beta chain was captured in a study of T-cell reconstitution after alpha-beta-depleted transplantation in children. Notes on the study in general: By one year post-transplant, T-cell counts and diversity largely arose from T cells that were newly produced. Day-60 TCRbeta diversity that was high in some patients was derived from surviving recipient T cells and thymic progenitors. Reportedly, only several hundred clones from non-depleted graft cells drove alpha-beta T-cell counts at about two months.

For this clonotype: The antigen remains undetermined.

Unique molecular identifiers were built into the TCRbeta library. From the PCR reads, TCRdb called clonotypes with MiXCR, one entry per CDR3 protein. In the table there are more than 500,000 distinct CDR3 sequences, roughly 10% of which are singletons. The CDR3 is 15 residues long. The V gene lost 5 bases and the J gene lost 3 bases, with 14 bases spanning the gap. Germline V gene sequence: CDR1 SEHNR, CDR2 FQNEAQ (reference sequence). This material consisted of PBMCs, mostly from graft donor cells, taken 180 days after TCRalphabeta/CD19-depleted stem cell transplant. The receptor's source is a female patient between 2 and 15 years old who had a stem cell transplant for aplastic anemia, so the T cells may come from the graft donor. V and J are TRBV7-9 and TRBJ1-3, with a tentative D call TRBD1 (6 bases). The CDR3 reads CASSLRGLDGNTIYF. As DNA, the CDR3 is TGTGCCAGCAGCCTGCGGGGGCTTGATGGAAACACCATATATTTT.